This T cell receptor beta chain was captured in a study of blood T cells in healthy people across ages. Next came a second PCR, run for about 6 to 11 cycles, which used a sample-barcoded 5' primer along with a J-beta primer mix. One entry per CDR3 protein results from TCRdb running MiXCR on the 5' RACE reads. This repertoire shows approximately 1,700,000 distinct CDR3 sequences, 30% to 40% found once; its top ten account for under 25%. In terms of origin and age, donors were healthy Caucasian individuals from Russia aged about 6 to 90. V lost 2 bases, J lost 6 bases, and 8 bases lay in between. Germline CDR1 SGHKS, CDR2 YYEKEE (reference sequence). The CDR3 sequence is 12 residues long.

This receptor was taken from a human donor in good health. The J gene is TRBJ1-1, the V gene TRBV5-5; D is ambiguous. The material sequenced was blood. The CDR3 DNA is TGTGCCAGCAGCTTAGCGGGCCCTGAAGCTTTCTTT. Translating it yields CASSLAGPEAFF.